This TCR beta chain was identified in a study of response to subunit inactivated influenza vaccine. This clonotype was counted a few times. Its target is unknown. Overall study findings and caveats: Only a handful of new T cells, the authors suggested, are recruited with each seasonal influenza vaccination.

A single record per CDR3 protein comes from TCRdb applying MiXCR to the RT-PCR reads. The sample shows about 520,000 distinct CDR3 sequences, approximately 7.3% of them seen only once. The sample in question was PBMCs from blood, obtained around 2 years after vaccination. The receptor was isolated from a man between 50 and 75 years old who received an inactivated influenza vaccine.

In DNA, the CDR3 is TGCGCCAGCAGCCAGATCACGGGGAGTGAGCAGTACTTC. Its translation is CASSQITGSEQYF. The chain has TRBV4-1 and TRBJ2-7, with TRBD2 as a possible D gene (5 bases). V was shortened by 3 bases and J by 7 bases, with 13 bases between the two germline ends. Looked up from germline, CDR1 is MGHRA and CDR2 is YSYEKL. The length of the CDR3 is 13 residues.